This TCR beta chain was found in a study of control samples from healthy donors and cancer patients. V gave up 7 bases and J gave up 7 bases; unmatched junction bases: 4. The CDR3 is 13 amino acids. CDR1 MNHEY and CDR2 SMNVEV come from the germline V gene (reference sequence). TCRdb's table, derived via immunoSEQ multiplex PCR, lists solely in-frame clones and lacks some. The data contain about 140,000 clones, around 90% of them singletons. The receptor's source is a man between 18 and 35 years old in good health. Sequencing was carried out using blood. V and J are TRBV27 and TRBJ1-6; 7 bases are a match to TRBD1. CDR3 coding DNA: TGTGCCAGCACTGTAGGGGGCAATTCACCCCTCCACTTT. Amino acid sequence: CASTVGGNSPLHF.